This TCR beta chain was sequenced for a study of STAT5B mutations in CD4+ large granular lymphocyte leukemia. The overall study: Among healthy donors, a particular HLA allele went with more CDR3 'QG' motifs. Whole-study findings and limits: Top patient clones used TRBV06 genes more often: 8/27 versus 2/35 in controls. Main leukemic clonotypes were patient-specific, but approximately 27% appeared at low frequency elsewhere.

The CDR3 extends over 17 amino acids. The germline gives CDR1 LGHNA, CDR2 YNFKEQ. V gave up 0 bases and J gave up 3 bases, with 16 bases separating them. Regarding this clone: Its specificity is not known.

As originally analysed: The detection floor for productive clonotype frequency was 2.59 x 10-5. The assay was immunoSEQ multiplex PCR, and TCRdb's table has in-frame clones only and misses some. Clone size and the V and J calls come from that table; the DNA yielded D and trimming. This table has tens of thousands of clones, 75% to 85% appearing once. The source is a human donor in good health. Material: CD4+ T cells from blood buffy coats. The chain links TRBV4-2 to TRBJ2-3; D unclear. In DNA form, the CDR3 reads TGTGCCAGCAGCCAAGATCGAGAAGCTAGTCCGACAGATACGCAGTATTTT. Translating gives CASSQDREASPTDTQYF.